Below, 12 T cell receptor beta chains from the same sample are listed, as sequenced in a study of human CD8 memory T cell subsets. Construction of TCR beta libraries was accomplished by means of UMI-labeled 5' RACE. After re-calling the 5' RACE reads, TCRdb lists one entry per CDR3 protein, DNA absent. The listing records 9,000 to 15,000 distinct CDR3 sequences. Sequenced input: CD8+ T cells from PBMCs. The origin of the receptors is a human donor in good health.

This clonotype registers medium-sized by frequency. This chain joins TRBV7-6 and TRBJ1-1; the D call from TCRdb, TRBD1, cannot be confirmed without DNA. The germline CDR1 and CDR2 sequences are SGHVS and FNYEAQ. This CDR3 contains 13 residues. CDR3 amino acids: CASSRDPNTEAFF.

The genes are TRBV5-1 and TRBJ2-2; TCRdb calls TRBD1, which cannot be checked without DNA. The length of the CDR3 is 16 residues. Germline CDR1 reads SGHRS; CDR2 reads YFSETQ. The chain's CDR3 is CASSFFWDSNTGELFF.

The CDR3 here is CASRIGAGEYNEQFF. The chain couples TRBV5-6 to TRBJ2-1; TCRdb calls TRBD1, which cannot be checked without DNA. The germline gives CDR1 SGHDT, CDR2 YYEEEE. The CDR3 loop spans 15 amino acids.

The chain links TRBV21-1 to TRBJ2-5; the TCRdb D gene call, TRBD1, has no DNA to confirm it. TRBV21-1 is deemed a pseudogene. The CDR3 totals 14 residues. The CDR3 sequence is CASSKGTGEETQYF.

The chain employs TRBV5-4 and TRBJ1-5; TCRdb calls TRBD1, which cannot be checked without DNA. CDR1 and CDR2 (germline): SGHNT, YYREEE (reference sequence). This CDR3 comprises 15 residues. CDR3 loop: CASSQGQGHNQPQHF. Full variable domain (rest looked up from reference TRBV5-4 and TRBJ1-5): ETGVTQSPTHLIKTRGQQVTLRCSSQSGHNTVSWYQQALGQGPQFIFQYYREEENGRGNFPPRFSGLQFPNYSSELNVNALELDDSALYLCASSQGQGHNQPQHFGDGTRLSIL.

The chain recombines TRBV19 with TRBJ2-2; the TCRdb D gene call, TRBD1, has no DNA to confirm it. The CDR3 consists of 13 residues. Germline values: CDR1 LNHDA, CDR2 SQIVND (reference sequence). The CDR3 sequence: CASSEGYTGELFF.

Frequency places this clonotype as medium-sized (0.01 to 0.1%). CDR3: CASSLAGGTGEGDTQYF. This sequence joins TRBV7-9 and TRBJ2-3; TCRdb calls TRBD1, which cannot be checked without DNA. CDR1 is SEHNR, CDR2 FQNEAQ, per germline (reference sequence). The CDR3 is 17 amino acids.

The chain employs TRBV29-1 and TRBJ1-5; as DNA is missing, the TRBD1 call by TCRdb cannot be tested. The CDR3 has 13 amino acids. CDR1 and CDR2 from the germline V gene are SQVTM and ANQGSEA. CDR3 sequence: CSAGQGTNQPQHF.

The chain couples TRBV7-9 to TRBJ2-3; TCRdb selects TRBD1, and the lack of DNA leaves this call unchecked. The CDR3 extends over 16 amino acids. The V gene's germline CDR1 is SEHNR and CDR2 FQNEAQ (reference sequence). CDR3 sequence reads: CASRGPPGGLTDTQYF. Variable domain in full (rest from reference TRBV7-9 and TRBJ2-3): DTGVSQNPRHKITKRGQNVTFRCDPISEHNRLYWYRQTLGQGPEFLTYFQNEAQLEKSRLLSDRFSAERPKGSFSTLEIQRTEQGDSAMYLCASRGPPGGLTDTQYFGPGTRLTVL.

Frequency places this clonotype as large. The rearrangement links TRBV7-9 to TRBJ2-3; lacking DNA, the TRBD2 call made by TCRdb goes unchecked. CDR3 length: 14 amino acids. Germline assignment: CDR1 SEHNR and CDR2 FQNEAQ (reference sequence). The CDR3 loop reads CASSREGSTDTQYF.

The chain is built from TRBV20-1 and TRBJ2-5. The CDR3 is 13 residues long. In germline, CDR1 is DFQATT, CDR2 SNEGSKA (reference sequence). The CDR3 loop reads CSASLLEQETQYF.

J is TRBJ1-1 and V is TRBV4-1; TCRdb selects TRBD1, and the lack of DNA leaves this call unchecked. The length of the CDR3 is 15 residues. Germline lookup yields CDR1 MGHRA and CDR2 YSYEKL. The CDR3 here is CASSQGGEGYTEAFF.